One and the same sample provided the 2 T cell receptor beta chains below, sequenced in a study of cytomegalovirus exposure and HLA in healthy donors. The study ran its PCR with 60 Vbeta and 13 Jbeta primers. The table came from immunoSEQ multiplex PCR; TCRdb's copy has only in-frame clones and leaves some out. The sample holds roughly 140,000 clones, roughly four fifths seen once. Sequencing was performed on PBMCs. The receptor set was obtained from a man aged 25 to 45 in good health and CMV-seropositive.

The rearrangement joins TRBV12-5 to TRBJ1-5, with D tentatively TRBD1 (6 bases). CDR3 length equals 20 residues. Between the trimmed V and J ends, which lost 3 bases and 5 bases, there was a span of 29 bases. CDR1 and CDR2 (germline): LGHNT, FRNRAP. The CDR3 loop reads CASGFKALRLQGFGDQPQHF. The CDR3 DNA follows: TGTGCTAGTGGTTTTAAAGCCCTCAGATTACAGGGTTTTGGAGATCAGCCCCAGCATTTT.

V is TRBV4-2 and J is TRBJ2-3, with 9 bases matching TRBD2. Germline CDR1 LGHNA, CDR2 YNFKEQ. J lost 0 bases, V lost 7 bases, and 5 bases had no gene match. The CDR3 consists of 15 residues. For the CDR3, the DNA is TGTGCCAGCACCCTAGCGGGAACTAGCACAGATACGCAGTATTTT. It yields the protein CASTLAGTSTDTQYF.